These T cell receptor beta chains were read from a single sample in a study of blood T cell repertoires in COVID-19. Profiled with immunoSEQ multiplex PCR; TCRdb holds only in-frame clones, not every one. The data show some 65,000 clones, 90% seen once. Specimen: peripheral blood. These receptors originate from a man aged 45-65 years with COVID-19, enrolled during active disease. Both conserved end residues are part of each CDR3. The D gene is left open where the match is weak. Size is stated for part of the rows, as once, few or many counts, or as a class when the clone is expanded.

length	V	D	size	J	DNA	CDR3
15	TRBV6-4	NA	NA	TRBJ1-4	TGTGCCAGCAGTGACGGGCAGGCGCCTAATGAAAAACTGTTTTTT	CASSDGQAPNEKLFF
15	TRBV5-1	NA	NA	TRBJ2-2	TGCGCCAGCAGCTTGACCGGACAAATCGCCGGGGAGCTGTTTTTT	CASSLTGQIAGELFF
16	TRBV24-1	NA	NA	TRBJ2-2	TGTGCCACCAGTGCGCCCGGGACAAAGTACACCGGGGAGCTGTTTTTT	CATSAPGTKYTGELFF
13	TRBV12-5	NA	NA	TRBJ2-1	TGTGCTAGTGGTTTGGTACCAGGCGATGAGCAGTTCTTC	CASGLVPGDEQFF
19	TRBV28	TRBD2	NA	TRBJ2-2	TGTGCCAGCAGTTCCCCCCTGGGACTAGCGGGAGTAGTCACCGGGGAGCTGTTTTTT	CASSSPLGLAGVVTGELFF
16	TRBV3-1/TRBV3-2	TRBD1	NA	TRBJ1-6	TGTGCCAGCAGCCAAGCCTCAGGGGGTGGTAATTCACCCCTCCACTTT	CASSQASGGGNSPLHF
14	TRBV11-1	NA	NA	TRBJ1-2	TGTGCCAGCAGCCCGCAAGCGGCTAACTATGGCTACACCTTC	CASSPQAANYGYTF
15	TRBV7-6	TRBD2	NA	TRBJ2-3	TGTGCCAGCAGCTTAGCGGGCGGGAGTCCAGATACGCAGTATTTT	CASSLAGGSPDTQYF
15	TRBV2	NA	NA	TRBJ1-1	TGTGCCAGCAGAACTCAGGACAGATTGAACACTGAAGCTTTCTTT	CASRTQDRLNTEAFF
14	TRBV5-8	TRBD1	NA	TRBJ1-5	TGTGCCAGCAGCCCCGGACAGGGAGTTCAGCCCCAGCATTTT	CASSPGQGVQPQHF
14	TRBV5-1	NA	NA	TRBJ1-1	TGCGCCAGCAGCATACAGGGTAGGGACACTGAAGCTTTCTTT	CASSIQGRDTEAFF
14	TRBV7-9	NA	NA	TRBJ2-7	TGTGCCAGCAGCTTAACAGGGGGGGCCTACGAGCAGTACTTC	CASSLTGGAYEQYF
13	TRBV10-3	NA	once	TRBJ1-6	TGTGCCATCAGCACAGGGTCGAATTCACCCCTCCACTTT	CAISTGSNSPLHF
15	TRBV6-6	TRBD1	NA	TRBJ1-2	TGTGCCAGCAGTAATGAAAACAGGGGGCCCTATGGCTACACCTTC	CASSNENRGPYGYTF
16	TRBV6-5	TRBD1	NA	TRBJ1-4	TGTGCCAGCAGTTACCGATTCGGACAGGGGAGTGAAAAACTGTTTTTT	CASSYRFGQGSEKLFF
14	TRBV11-1	NA	NA	TRBJ1-1	TGTGCCAGCAGCTTACGAGAGAGGAACACTGAAGCTTTCTTT	CASSLRERNTEAFF
16	TRBV5-6	TRBD2	NA	TRBJ2-1	TGTGCCAGCAGCCCCTACCTGGCGGGACTAGGGAATGAGCAGTTCTTC	CASSPYLAGLGNEQFF
15	TRBV13	TRBD1	NA	TRBJ2-2	TGTGCCAGCAGCTCGGGGACAGACAACACCGGGGAGCTGTTTTTT	CASSSGTDNTGELFF
16	TRBV7-9	TRBD1	NA	TRBJ1-1	TGTGCCAGCAGCCTGGGGGACAGCCCCCAAGGGGCTGAAGCTTTCTTT	CASSLGDSPQGAEAFF
13	TRBV2	TRBD1	NA	TRBJ2-7	TGTGCCAGCAGGCGACAGGGGGTTCCCGAGCAGTACTTC	CASRRQGVPEQYF
12	TRBV14	NA	NA	TRBJ1-6	TGTGCCAGCAGCGTACGGGGTTCACCCCTCCACTTT	CASSVRGSPLHF
17	TRBV4-2	TRBD1	NA	TRBJ2-2	TGTGCCAGCAGCCAGAAGGGACAGGGGGCGAACACCGGGGAGCTGTTTTTT	CASSQKGQGANTGELFF
16	TRBV5-1	NA	NA	TRBJ2-3	TGCGCCAGCAGCTTGGCCACGACTAGTTTGGCAGATACGCAGTATTTT	CASSLATTSLADTQYF
15	TRBV7-2	NA	NA	TRBJ2-7	TGTGCCAGCAGCGCAGGGAGGGGGAGCTCCTACGAGCAGTACTTC	CASSAGRGSSYEQYF
16	TRBV4-2	NA	NA	TRBJ1-5	TGTGCCAGCAGCCAAGATCGGGGGGCGCGCAATCAGCCCCAGCATTTT	CASSQDRGARNQPQHF
16	TRBV13	TRBD2	NA	TRBJ2-7	TGTGCCAGCAGCTCAGGGACTAGCGGAGTCTCCTACGAGCAGTACTTC	CASSSGTSGVSYEQYF
14	TRBV15	NA	NA	TRBJ2-6	TGTGCCACCAGCGGCAACTCTGGGGCCAACGTCCTGACTTTC	CATSGNSGANVLTF
14	TRBV11-2	NA	NA	TRBJ2-2	TGTGCCAGCAGCTCCCCCCGCGGGACCGGGGAGCTGTTTTTT	CASSSPRGTGELFF
13	TRBV27	NA	NA	TRBJ1-1	TGTGCCAGCAGTTTCAGGGAGAACACTGAAGCTTTCTTT	CASSFRENTEAFF
14	TRBV19	NA	few	TRBJ2-7	TGTGCCAGTAGTATAGGCGGAGACTCCTACGAGCAGTACTTC	CASSIGGDSYEQYF
16	TRBV2	TRBD1	NA	TRBJ1-2	TGTGCCAGCAGGAGTTTCTCAACAGGGGGCGCCTATGGCTACACCTTC	CASRSFSTGGAYGYTF
11	TRBV7-9	NA	NA	TRBJ1-1	TGTGGGACGCAGGACAGAAGTGAAGCTTTCTTT	CGTQDRSEAFF